A selection of T cell receptor beta chains follows, all from one sample in a study of beta chain features in type 1 diabetes. Some clones are missing from TCRdb's copy, which holds only in-frame ones; the method was immunoSEQ multiplex PCR. The repertoire holds around 690,000 clones, 9.5% to 15% seen once, with around 0.12% in the top ten. Sample: naive CD4+ T cells from blood. The receptors were gathered from a man aged 30 to 39 with type 1 diabetes. Both conserved end residues are part of each CDR3. Each record gives: clone size, V gene, D gene, J gene, CDR3 protein, CDR3 DNA. The D gene is left open where the match is weak. Size tells how often a clone was seen (once, few, many) or the class of an expanded clone, and some rows leave it out.

abundance: NA; v_gene: TRBV7-2; d_gene: TRBD2; j_gene: TRBJ2-5; CDR3aa: CASSLGAGEETQYF; CDR3nt: TGTGCCAGCAGCTTAGGGGCGGGGGAAGAGACCCAGTACTTC
abundance: NA; v_gene: TRBV11-2; d_gene: NA; j_gene: TRBJ2-2; CDR3aa: CASSFHLGELFF; CDR3nt: TGTGCCAGCAGCTTTCATTTAGGGGAGCTGTTTTTT
abundance: once; v_gene: TRBV7-6; d_gene: TRBD1; j_gene: TRBJ1-1; CDR3aa: CASSRRTGGTEAFF; CDR3nt: TGTGCCAGCAGCCGTAGGACAGGGGGCACTGAAGCTTTCTTT
abundance: few; v_gene: TRBV5-1; d_gene: NA; j_gene: TRBJ2-5; CDR3aa: CASSLVAGSGETQYF; CDR3nt: TGCGCCAGCAGCTTGGTGGCAGGCTCCGGAGAGACCCAGTACTTC
abundance: few; v_gene: TRBV9; d_gene: TRBD1; j_gene: TRBJ2-7; CDR3aa: CASSRGTGAYEQYF; CDR3nt: TGTGCCAGCAGCCGGGGGACAGGGGCATACGAGCAGTACTTC
abundance: NA; v_gene: TRBV7-2; d_gene: TRBD2; j_gene: TRBJ2-7; CDR3aa: CASSPGGSSYEQYF; CDR3nt: TGTGCCAGCAGCCCGGGGGGTAGCTCCTACGAGCAGTACTTC
abundance: few; v_gene: TRBV29-1; d_gene: TRBD1; j_gene: TRBJ1-2; CDR3aa: CSVFTGGYYGYTF; CDR3nt: TGCAGCGTTTTCACAGGGGGCTACTATGGCTACACCTTC
abundance: NA; v_gene: TRBV7-3; d_gene: TRBD2; j_gene: TRBJ2-1; CDR3aa: CASSPTSGASYNEQFF; CDR3nt: TGTGCCAGCAGCCCGACTAGCGGGGCTTCCTACAATGAGCAGTTCTTC
abundance: few; v_gene: TRBV25-1; d_gene: NA; j_gene: TRBJ1-2; CDR3aa: CASSRQWENYGYTF; CDR3nt: TGTGCCAGCAGTCGCCAGTGGGAGAACTATGGCTACACCTTC
abundance: NA; v_gene: TRBV7-2; d_gene: NA; j_gene: TRBJ2-3; CDR3aa: CASRLVTGFGDTQYF; CDR3nt: TGTGCCAGCAGATTAGTAACAGGGTTTGGAGATACGCAGTATTTT
abundance: NA; v_gene: TRBV12-5; d_gene: NA; j_gene: TRBJ2-5; CDR3aa: CASGLWETQYF; CDR3nt: TGTGCTAGTGGTCTGTGGGAGACCCAGTACTTC
abundance: NA; v_gene: TRBV20-1; d_gene: NA; j_gene: TRBJ2-5; CDR3aa: CSARVQETQYF; CDR3nt: TGCAGTGCTAGAGTACAAGAGACCCAGTACTTC
abundance: NA; v_gene: TRBV10-3; d_gene: NA; j_gene: TRBJ1-4; CDR3aa: CAISESRSSNEKLFF; CDR3nt: TGTGCCATCAGTGAGTCTCGGAGTTCAAATGAAAAACTGTTTTTT
abundance: few; v_gene: TRBV29-1; d_gene: NA; j_gene: TRBJ2-7; CDR3aa: CSVETQGRYEQYF; CDR3nt: TGCAGCGTTGAAACCCAGGGGAGATACGAGCAGTACTTC
abundance: NA; v_gene: TRBV2; d_gene: TRBD1; j_gene: TRBJ1-6; CDR3aa: CASGDRQGNSPLHF; CDR3nt: TGTGCCAGCGGCGACCGACAGGGAAATTCACCCCTCCACTTT
abundance: NA; v_gene: TRBV5-5; d_gene: NA; j_gene: TRBJ2-7; CDR3aa: CASSLGHEQYF; CDR3nt: TGTGCCAGCAGCTTGGGACACGAGCAGTACTTC